A single sample is the source of the 22 T cell receptor beta chains below, sequenced in a study of blood T cell repertoires in COVID-19. Sequencing was performed with immunoSEQ multiplex PCR; in TCRdb, only in-frame clones are kept and a portion is missing. The sample carries 84,000 or so clones, 78% recorded once. Sequencing was carried out using peripheral blood. The receptors were sampled from a man in his 60s with COVID-19, enrolled during active disease.

This clone was observed a few times. V usage is TRBV5-4 and J usage is TRBJ1-4, with 10 bases fitting TRBD1. V lost 3 bases, J lost 6 bases, and 5 bases stayed unmatched. The CDR3 consists of 15 residues. Germline CDR1 reads SGHNT; CDR2 reads YYREEE (reference sequence). The CDR3 bases are TGTGCCAGCAGCTGGGACAGGGGCGGTGATGAAAAACTGTTTTTT. This codes for CASSWDRGGDEKLFF.

The V gene is TRBV7-2, the J gene TRBJ2-1, with 10 bases that match TRBD2. Losses at the gene ends were 3 bases for V and 4 bases for J; bases not matched to a gene: 6. The CDR3 sequence is 16 residues long. Looked up from germline, CDR1 is SGHTA and CDR2 is FQGNSA. The DNA of the CDR3 is TGTGCCAGCAGCTTGGCCGGGACTAGCGTTTACAATGAGCAGTTCTTC. Translating gives CASSLAGTSVYNEQFF.

The J gene is TRBJ2-7, the V gene TRBV19; TRBD1 is a possible D gene (6 bases). The V and J ends lost 4 bases and 1 base respectively, with 14 bases between them. In germline, CDR1 is LNHDA, CDR2 SQIVND (reference sequence). This CDR3 spans 15 amino acids. The CDR3 DNA sequence: TGTGCCAGTAGTACGCCGAGGGGGACGTCCTACGAGCAGTACTTC. It codes for CASSTPRGTSYEQYF.

CDR3 coding DNA: TGTGCCAGTAGCCCGGGACAGGCTATTTATGGCTACACCTTC. Its translation is CASSPGQAIYGYTF. J is TRBJ1-2 and V is TRBV19, with 8 bases identical to TRBD1. Germline CDR1 LNHDA, CDR2 SQIVND (reference sequence). The CDR3 runs to 14 residues. Trimming took 6 bases from V and 5 from J; bases not matched to a gene: 8.

The chain employs TRBV11-3 and TRBJ2-1; weak D call: TRBD2 (5 bases). Trimming removed 5 bases at V and 0 bases at J, with 8 bases between. Germline-derived CDR1 and CDR2 are SGHNT and YENEEA. This CDR3 comprises 14 residues. CDR3 region: CASSPEGSYNEQFF. CDR3 sequence (DNA): TGTGCCAGCAGCCCAGAGGGCTCCTACAATGAGCAGTTCTTC.

The chain uses TRBV6-1 and TRBJ1-2; 10 nucleotides agree with TRBD1. The germline V gene has CDR1 MNHNS and CDR2 SASEGT. The V gene end was trimmed by 3 bases and the J gene end by 4 bases; junction bases not matched to a gene: 5. CDR3 size: 15 residues. CDR3 sequence reads: CASSEGTGVAYGYTF. CDR3 sequence (DNA): TGTGCCAGCAGTGAGGGGACAGGGGTAGCCTATGGCTACACCTTC.

The genes are TRBV7-9 and TRBJ2-3; 12 positions match TRBD2. This CDR3 comprises 16 residues. The junction had 7 bases not matched to a gene; V was cut back by 5 bases and J by 4 bases. The germline V gene encodes CDR1 SEHNR and CDR2 FQNEAQ (reference sequence). The CDR3 bases are TGTGCCAGCAGCCCCCCTAGCGGGAGGGCCGCAGATACGCAGTATTTT. Amino acids: CASSPPSGRAADTQYF. Full variable domain (rest looked up from reference TRBV7-9 and TRBJ2-3): DTGVSQNPRHKITKRGQNVTFRCDPISEHNRLYWYRQTLGQGPEFLTYFQNEAQLEKSRLLSDRFSAERPKGSFSTLEIQRTEQGDSAMYLCASSPPSGRAADTQYFGPGTRLTVL.

V usage is TRBV21-1 and J usage is TRBJ1-2. TRBV21-1 is shown as a pseudogene. This CDR3 comprises 12 residues. CDR3 loop: CASGASNYGYTF. The CDR3 coding sequence is TGTGCCAGCGGTGCGTCTAACTATGGCTACACCTTC.

The rearrangement links TRBV7-2 to TRBJ2-6; maybe TRBD1 (5 bases). CDR1 and CDR2 (germline): SGHTA, FQGNSA. The CDR3 extends over 16 amino acids. The ends were cut back, 6 bases at V and 2 bases at J, with 14 bases in the middle. The DNA of the CDR3 is TGTGCCAGCAGTTATTGGGGCAGTACTGGGGCCAACGTCCTGACTTTC. It codes for CASSYWGSTGANVLTF.

V is TRBV2 and J is TRBJ2-5; 8 bases are shared with TRBD2. Germline assignment: CDR1 SNHLY and CDR2 FYNNEI. V shed 0 bases, J shed 4 bases, and the junction held 10 bases outside the gene matches. This CDR3 has 17 amino acids. CDR3 sequence: CASSEALLAGGGETQYF. CDR3 DNA: TGTGCCAGCAGTGAAGCGCTTCTGGCGGGAGGCGGAGAGACCCAGTACTTC.

The rearrangement links TRBV24-1 to TRBJ2-3; TRBD1 matches 7 bases. In germline, CDR1 is KGHDR, CDR2 SFDVKD. With 4 bases clipped from V and 2 bases from J, the junction kept 5 bases outside the gene matches. The CDR3 is made up of 15 amino acids. The CDR3 region is CATSETGVTTDTQYF. CDR3 nucleotide sequence: TGTGCCACCAGTGAAACAGGGGTTACCACAGATACGCAGTATTTT.

The chain is built from TRBV6-6 and TRBJ1-1; D is perhaps TRBD1 (6 bases). The length of the CDR3 is 12 residues. V lost 7 bases and J 5 bases, leaving 11 bases between the germline ends. CDR1 MNHNY and CDR2 SVGAGI come from the germline V gene (reference sequence). The CDR3 here is CASNREGTEAFF. The CDR3 DNA sequence: TGTGCCAGCAACAGGGAAGGAACTGAAGCTTTCTTT.

This clone appeared many times. V is TRBV25-1 and J is TRBJ2-7; 7 bases line up with TRBD1. There are 12 residues in the CDR3. The germline V gene has CDR1 MGHDK and CDR2 SYGVNS. V lost 8 bases and J lost 2; bases outside the gene matches: 3. The CDR3 loop is CASGQGAYEQYF. The CDR3 nucleotides are TGTGCCAGCGGTCAGGGGGCCTACGAGCAGTACTTC.

The chain joins TRBV5-1 to TRBJ1-4; 9 bases match TRBD1. Per germline, CDR1 SGHRS and CDR2 YFSETQ. The CDR3 totals 14 residues. Trimming removed 3 bases from V and 5 bases from J; junction bases left unmatched: 2. In DNA form, the CDR3 reads TGCGCCAGCAGCTCCGGACAGGGGAATGAAAAACTGTTTTTT. Residues: CASSSGQGNEKLFF.

The rearrangement links TRBV7-6 to TRBJ2-1; 8 bases align to TRBD2. The germline gives CDR1 SGHVS, CDR2 FNYEAQ. The CDR3 sequence is 15 residues long. The J segment lost 7 bases and the V segment lost 5 bases, leaving 10 bases of the junction unmatched. The CDR3 is CASSPFGGVWNEQFF. The CDR3 region has the DNA TGTGCCAGCAGCCCGTTCGGGGGGGTATGGAATGAGCAGTTCTTC.

This clone occurred a few times. The rearrangement joins TRBV10-3 to TRBJ2-3; 8 positions agree with TRBD2. This CDR3 is 14 amino acids long. The germline CDR1 and CDR2 sequences are ENHRY and SYGVKD. V was pared by 11 bases and J by 4 bases, with 11 bases of the junction left unmatched. CDR3 nucleotide sequence: TGTGCCTCCTCTCACGGGGGGGACTCAGATACGCAGTATTTT. Amino acids: CASSHGGDSDTQYF.

The gene calls are TRBV12-5 and TRBJ2-7, with TRBD1 matching 9 bases. Trimming took 5 bases from V and 6 from J; bases not matched to a gene: 5. There are 13 residues in the CDR3. Germline assignment: CDR1 LGHNT and CDR2 FRNRAP. The CDR3 DNA sequence: TGTGCTAGTGGTCAACTGACAGGGGGCGAGCAGTACTTC. Protein product: CASGQLTGGEQYF.

This clone was counted many times. Additional DNA sequences in this sample encode the identical CDR3. The chain recombines TRBV9 with TRBJ1-2; maybe TRBD1 (6 bases). Germline CDR1 and CDR2: SGDLS and YYNGEE. Trimming took 10 bases from V and 2 from J, leaving 18 bases between them. There are 14 residues in the CDR3. CDR3 in DNA: TGTGCCCGCCGCGGAGGGGGGGGCAACTATGGCTACACCTTC. This translates into CARRGGGGNYGYTF.

The CDR3 DNA reads as TGTGCCGGTTCACAGGGGAATAGCAATCAGCCCCAGCATTTT. It yields the protein CAGSQGNSNQPQHF. The genes are TRBV2 and TRBJ1-5, with TRBD1 matching over 7 bases. Germline lookup yields CDR1 SNHLY and CDR2 FYNNEI. The V segment lost 11 bases and the J segment 0 bases; nucleotides outside the gene matches: 7. This CDR3 has 14 residues.

This chain uses TRBV10-2 with TRBJ1-1; D unclear. Germline assignment: CDR1 WSHSY and CDR2 SAAADI. Deletions cut 5 bases from V and 1 base from J, with 11 bases between. CDR3 size: 14 residues. The CDR3 loop reads CASSRWGANTEAFF. Written as DNA, the CDR3 is TGCGCCAGCAGTAGGTGGGGAGCGAACACTGAAGCTTTCTTT.

This chain links TRBV27 with TRBJ1-6; maybe TRBD1 (6 bases). Germline CDR1 and CDR2: MNHEY and SMNVEV (reference sequence). V was clipped by 6 bases and J by 5 bases, with 14 bases between them. The CDR3 sequence is 15 residues long. Written as DNA, the CDR3 is TGTGCCAGCAGCCCCGCTCCAGGGGATAATTCACCCCTCCACTTT. Its protein is CASSPAPGDNSPLHF.

The table lists this clone with a few counts. The V call is TRBV5-1, the J call TRBJ2-7, with 9 bases lining up with TRBD2. The germline CDR1 and CDR2 sequences are SGHRS and YFSETQ. V trimming: 1 base; J trimming: 2 bases; junction bases outside the gene matches: 7. This CDR3 region has 16 residues. The CDR3 protein is CASSLSAGGATYEQYF. The CDR3 DNA is TGCGCCAGCAGCTTGTCAGCGGGGGGTGCCACCTACGAGCAGTACTTC.